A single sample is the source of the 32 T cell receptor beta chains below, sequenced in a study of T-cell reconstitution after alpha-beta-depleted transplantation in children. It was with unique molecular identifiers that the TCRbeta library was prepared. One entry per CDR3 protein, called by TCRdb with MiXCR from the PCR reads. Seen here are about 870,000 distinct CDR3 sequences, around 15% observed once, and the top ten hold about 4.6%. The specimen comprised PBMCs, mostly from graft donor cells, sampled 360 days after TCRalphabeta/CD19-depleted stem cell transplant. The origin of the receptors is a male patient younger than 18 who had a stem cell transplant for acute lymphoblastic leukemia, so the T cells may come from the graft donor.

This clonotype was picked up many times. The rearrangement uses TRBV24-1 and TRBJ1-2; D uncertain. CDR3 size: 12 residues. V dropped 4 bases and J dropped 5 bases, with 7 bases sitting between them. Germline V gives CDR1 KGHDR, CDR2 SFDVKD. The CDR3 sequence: CATSERGYGYTF. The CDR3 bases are TGTGCCACCAGTGAACGGGGTTATGGCTACACCTTC.

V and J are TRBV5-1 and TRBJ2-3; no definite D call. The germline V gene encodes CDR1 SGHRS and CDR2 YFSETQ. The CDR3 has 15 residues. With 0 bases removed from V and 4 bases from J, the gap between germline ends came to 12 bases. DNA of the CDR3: TGCGCCAGCAGCTTGGCCGCGAGATGGGCAGATACGCAGTATTTT. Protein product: CASSLAARWADTQYF.

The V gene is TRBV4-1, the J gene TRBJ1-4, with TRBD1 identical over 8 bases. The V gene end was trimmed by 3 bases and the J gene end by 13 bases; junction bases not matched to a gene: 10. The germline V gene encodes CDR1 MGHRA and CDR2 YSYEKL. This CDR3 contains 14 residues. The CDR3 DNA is TGCGCCAGCAGCCAGGACAGGGTAGGACCAAGACTGTTTTTT. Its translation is CASSQDRVGPRLFF.

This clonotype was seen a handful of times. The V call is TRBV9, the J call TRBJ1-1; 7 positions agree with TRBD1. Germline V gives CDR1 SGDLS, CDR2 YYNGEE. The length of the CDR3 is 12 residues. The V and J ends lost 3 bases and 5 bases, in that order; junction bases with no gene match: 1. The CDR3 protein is CASSATGTEAFF. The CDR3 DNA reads TGTGCCAGCAGCGCGACAGGGACTGAAGCTTTCTTT.

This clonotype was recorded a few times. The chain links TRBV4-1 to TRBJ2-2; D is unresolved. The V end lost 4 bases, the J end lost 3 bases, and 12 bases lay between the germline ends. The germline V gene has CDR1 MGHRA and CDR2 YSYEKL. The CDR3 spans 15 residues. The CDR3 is CASSPGRVDTGELFF. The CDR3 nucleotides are TGCGCCAGCAGCCCCGGGCGCGTAGACACCGGGGAGCTGTTTTTT.

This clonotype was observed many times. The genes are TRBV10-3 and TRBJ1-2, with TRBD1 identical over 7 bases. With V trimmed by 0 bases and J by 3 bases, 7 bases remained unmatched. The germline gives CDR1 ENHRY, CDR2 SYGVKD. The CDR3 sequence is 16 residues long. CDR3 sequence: CAISESTTGVDYGYTF. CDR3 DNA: TGTGCCATCAGTGAGTCGACTACAGGGGTGGACTATGGCTACACCTTC.

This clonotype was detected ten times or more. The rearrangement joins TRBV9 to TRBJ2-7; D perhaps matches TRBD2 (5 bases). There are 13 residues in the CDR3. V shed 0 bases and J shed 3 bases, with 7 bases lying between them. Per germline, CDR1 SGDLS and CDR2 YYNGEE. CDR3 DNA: TGTGCCAGCAGCGTAGGGACTTTCTACGAGCAGTACTTC. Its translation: CASSVGTFYEQYF.

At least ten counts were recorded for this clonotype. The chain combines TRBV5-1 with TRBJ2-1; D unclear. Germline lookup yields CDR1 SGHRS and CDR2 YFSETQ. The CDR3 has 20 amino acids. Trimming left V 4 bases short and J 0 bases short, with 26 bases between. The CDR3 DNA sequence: TGCGCCAGCAGCCATCGATCCCAACAGAAGTGGGCGAGCTCCTACAATGAGCAGTTCTTC. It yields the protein CASSHRSQQKWASSYNEQFF.

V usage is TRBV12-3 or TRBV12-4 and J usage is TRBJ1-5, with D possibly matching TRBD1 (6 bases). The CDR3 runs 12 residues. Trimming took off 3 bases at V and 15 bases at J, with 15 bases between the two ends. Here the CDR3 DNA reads TGTGCCAGCAGTTTGGGACAAGACGTAGGGCATTTT. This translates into CASSLGQDVGHF.

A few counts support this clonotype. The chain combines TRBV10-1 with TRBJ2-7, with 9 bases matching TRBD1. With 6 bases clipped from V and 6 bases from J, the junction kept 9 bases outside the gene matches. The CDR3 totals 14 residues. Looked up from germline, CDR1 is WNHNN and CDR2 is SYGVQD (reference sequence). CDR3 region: CASSAGTGYREQYF. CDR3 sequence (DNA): TGCGCCAGCAGCGCCGGGACAGGGTATCGCGAGCAGTACTTC.

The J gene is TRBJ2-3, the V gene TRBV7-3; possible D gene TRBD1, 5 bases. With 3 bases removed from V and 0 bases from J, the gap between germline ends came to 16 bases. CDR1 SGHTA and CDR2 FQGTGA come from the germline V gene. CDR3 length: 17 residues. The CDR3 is CASSFSWKRGSTDTQYF. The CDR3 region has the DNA TGTGCCAGCAGCTTTTCTTGGAAAAGGGGCAGCACAGATACGCAGTATTTT.

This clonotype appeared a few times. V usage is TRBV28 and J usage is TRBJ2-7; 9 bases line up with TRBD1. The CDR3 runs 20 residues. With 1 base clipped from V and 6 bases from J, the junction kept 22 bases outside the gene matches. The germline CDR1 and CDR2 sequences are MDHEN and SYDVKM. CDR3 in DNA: TGTGCCAGCAGTTTATATAGGTTCGGAAAGGGACAGGGCCCATCTCGCGAGCAGTACTTC. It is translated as CASSLYRFGKGQGPSREQYF.

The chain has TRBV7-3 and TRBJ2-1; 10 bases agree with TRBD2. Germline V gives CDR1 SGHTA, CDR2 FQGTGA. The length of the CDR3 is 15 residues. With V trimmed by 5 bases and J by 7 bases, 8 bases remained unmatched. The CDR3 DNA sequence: TGTGCCAGCAGCCCAGCGGGAGGGACGGGGAATGAGCAGTTCTTC. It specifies CASSPAGGTGNEQFF.

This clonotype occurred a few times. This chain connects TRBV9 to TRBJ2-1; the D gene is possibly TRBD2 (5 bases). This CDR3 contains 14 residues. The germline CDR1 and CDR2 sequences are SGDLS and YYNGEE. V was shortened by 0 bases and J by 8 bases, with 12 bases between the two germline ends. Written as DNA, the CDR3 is TGTGCCAGCAGCGTAGTTCTAGGGAGCGATGAGCAGTTCTTC. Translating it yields CASSVVLGSDEQFF.

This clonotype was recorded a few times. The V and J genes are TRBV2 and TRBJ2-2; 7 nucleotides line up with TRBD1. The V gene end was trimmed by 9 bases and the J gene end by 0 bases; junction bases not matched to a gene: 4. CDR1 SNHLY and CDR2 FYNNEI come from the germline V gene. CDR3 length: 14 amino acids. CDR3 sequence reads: CASQGQPNTGELFF. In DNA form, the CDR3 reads TGTGCCAGTCAGGGACAGCCGAACACCGGGGAGCTGTTTTTT.

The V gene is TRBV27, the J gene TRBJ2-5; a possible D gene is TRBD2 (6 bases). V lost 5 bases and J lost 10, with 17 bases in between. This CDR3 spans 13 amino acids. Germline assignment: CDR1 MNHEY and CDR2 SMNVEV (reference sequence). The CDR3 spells CASSKVGPGVQYF. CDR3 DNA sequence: TGTGCCAGCAGTAAGGTGGGACCGGGGGTCCAGTACTTC.

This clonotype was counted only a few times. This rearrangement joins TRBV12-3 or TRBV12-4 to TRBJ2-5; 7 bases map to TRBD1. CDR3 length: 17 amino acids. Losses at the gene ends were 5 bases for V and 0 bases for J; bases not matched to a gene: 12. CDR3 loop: CASSPNTGALYQETQYF. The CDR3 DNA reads TGTGCCAGCAGTCCAAATACAGGGGCCTTGTACCAAGAGACCCAGTACTTC.

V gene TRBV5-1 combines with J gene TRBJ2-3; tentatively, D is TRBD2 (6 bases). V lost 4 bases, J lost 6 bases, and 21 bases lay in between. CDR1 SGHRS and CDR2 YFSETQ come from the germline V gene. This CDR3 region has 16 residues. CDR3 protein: CASSVISGGVRDTQYF. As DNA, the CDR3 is TGCGCCAGCAGCGTGATTTCGGGCGGGGTAAGGGATACGCAGTATTTT.

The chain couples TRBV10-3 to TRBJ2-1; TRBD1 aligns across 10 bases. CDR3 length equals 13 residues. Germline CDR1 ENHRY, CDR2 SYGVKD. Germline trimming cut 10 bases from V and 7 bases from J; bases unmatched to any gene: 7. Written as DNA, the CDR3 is TGTGCCACGGGACAGGGGAATTTGAATGAGCAGTTCTTC. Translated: CATGQGNLNEQFF.

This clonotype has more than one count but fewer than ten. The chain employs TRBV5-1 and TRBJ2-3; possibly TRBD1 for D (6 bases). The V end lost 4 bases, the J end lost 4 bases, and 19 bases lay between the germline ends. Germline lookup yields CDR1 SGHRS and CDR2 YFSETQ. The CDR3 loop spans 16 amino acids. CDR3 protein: CASSDPTTGRADTQYF. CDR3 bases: TGCGCCAGCAGCGATCCTACGACAGGTCGCGCAGATACGCAGTATTTT.

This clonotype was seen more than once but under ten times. The CDR3 is CASSEEGALRELFF. The CDR3 DNA follows: TGTGCCAGCAGTGAAGAGGGGGCGCTAAGAGAGCTGTTTTTT. V gene TRBV25-1 combines with J gene TRBJ2-2, with 7 bases that match TRBD1. Trimming took 2 bases from V and 11 from J; bases not matched to a gene: 8. CDR3 length: 14 amino acids. Germline V gene sequence: CDR1 MGHDK, CDR2 SYGVNS.

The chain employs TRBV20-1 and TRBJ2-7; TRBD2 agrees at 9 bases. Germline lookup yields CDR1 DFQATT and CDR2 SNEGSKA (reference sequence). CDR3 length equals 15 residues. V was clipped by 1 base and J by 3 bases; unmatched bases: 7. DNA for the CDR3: TGCAGTGCTAGAGTACCGGGACTAGCAAACTACGAGCAGTACTTC. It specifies CSARVPGLANYEQYF.

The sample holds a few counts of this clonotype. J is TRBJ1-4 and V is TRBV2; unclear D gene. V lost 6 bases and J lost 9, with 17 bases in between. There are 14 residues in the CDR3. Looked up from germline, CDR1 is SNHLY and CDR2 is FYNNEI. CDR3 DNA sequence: TGTGCCAGCAGGCCCACCGGGAGAGCCCAAAAACTGTTTTTT. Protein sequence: CASRPTGRAQKLFF.

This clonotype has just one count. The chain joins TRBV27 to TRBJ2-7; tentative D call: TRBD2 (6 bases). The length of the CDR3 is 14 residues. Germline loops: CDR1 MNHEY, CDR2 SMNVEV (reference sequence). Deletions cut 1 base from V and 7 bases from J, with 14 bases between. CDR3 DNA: TGTGCCAGCAGTTTATGGGACTCCCGACGGGAGCAGTACTTC. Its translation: CASSLWDSRREQYF.

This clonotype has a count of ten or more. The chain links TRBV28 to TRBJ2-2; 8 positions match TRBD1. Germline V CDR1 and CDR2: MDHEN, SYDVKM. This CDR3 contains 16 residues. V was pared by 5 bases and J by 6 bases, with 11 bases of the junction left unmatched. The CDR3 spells CASSLKFRGRPGELFF. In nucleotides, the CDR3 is TGTGCCAGCAGTCTAAAATTCAGGGGGCGCCCCGGGGAGCTGTTTTTT.

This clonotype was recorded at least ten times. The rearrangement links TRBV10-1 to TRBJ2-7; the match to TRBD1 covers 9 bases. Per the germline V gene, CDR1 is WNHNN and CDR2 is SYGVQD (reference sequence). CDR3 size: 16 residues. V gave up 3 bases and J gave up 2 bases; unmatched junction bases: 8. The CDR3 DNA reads TGCGCCAGCAGTGAATTCCTAGGGACAGGGACCTACGAGCAGTACTTC. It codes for CASSEFLGTGTYEQYF.

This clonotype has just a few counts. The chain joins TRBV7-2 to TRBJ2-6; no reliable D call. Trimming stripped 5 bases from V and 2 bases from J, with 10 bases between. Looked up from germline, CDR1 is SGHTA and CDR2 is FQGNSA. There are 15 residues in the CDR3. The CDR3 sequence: CASSVTGAGANVLTF. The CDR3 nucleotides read TGTGCCAGCAGCGTCACTGGGGCTGGGGCCAACGTCCTGACTTTC.

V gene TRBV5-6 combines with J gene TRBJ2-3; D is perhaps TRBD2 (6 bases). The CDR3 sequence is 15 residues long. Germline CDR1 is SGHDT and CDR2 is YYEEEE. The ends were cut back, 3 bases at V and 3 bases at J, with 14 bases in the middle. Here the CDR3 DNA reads TGTGCCAGCAGCTGGACTACTCGGCTTACAGATACGCAGTATTTT. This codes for CASSWTTRLTDTQYF.

In DNA form, the CDR3 reads TGCAGTGCTAGAGACCAGACCGTAAGGGGATTCTACAATGAGCAGTTCTTC. Its translation: CSARDQTVRGFYNEQFF. The V and J genes are TRBV20-1 and TRBJ2-1; D is perhaps TRBD1 (5 bases). The germline CDR1 and CDR2 sequences are DFQATT and SNEGSKA (reference sequence). V dropped 0 bases and J dropped 3 bases, with 18 bases sitting between them. The CDR3 is 17 residues long.

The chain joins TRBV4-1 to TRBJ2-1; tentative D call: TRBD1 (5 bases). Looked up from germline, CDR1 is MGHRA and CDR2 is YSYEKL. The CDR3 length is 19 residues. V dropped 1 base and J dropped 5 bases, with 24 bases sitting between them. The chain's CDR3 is CASSQVFRVRAEGDNEQFF. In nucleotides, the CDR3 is TGCGCCAGCAGCCAAGTCTTCCGGGTTAGGGCGGAAGGGGACAATGAGCAGTTCTTC.

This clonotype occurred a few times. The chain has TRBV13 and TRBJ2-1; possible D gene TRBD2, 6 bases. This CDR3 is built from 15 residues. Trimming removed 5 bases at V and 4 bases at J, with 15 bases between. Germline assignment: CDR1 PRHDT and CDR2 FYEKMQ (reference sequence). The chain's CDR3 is CASSPLLAIYNEQFF. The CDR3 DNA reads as TGTGCCAGCAGCCCGCTACTAGCCATATACAATGAGCAGTTCTTC.

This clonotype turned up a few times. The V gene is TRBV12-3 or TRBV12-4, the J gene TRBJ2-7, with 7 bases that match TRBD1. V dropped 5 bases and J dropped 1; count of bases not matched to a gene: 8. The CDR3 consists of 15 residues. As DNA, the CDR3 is TGTGCCAGCAGTCGACAGGGTAGGATTTCCTACGAGCAGTACTTC. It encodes CASSRQGRISYEQYF.